This T cell receptor (beta chain) was identified during a study of cytomegalovirus exposure and HLA in healthy donors. Profiling relied on immunoSEQ multiplex PCR, and the TCRdb table lists in-frame clones only, not all of them. The sample includes 70,000 or so clones, 85% to 95% of them seen just once. This CDR3 has 15 amino acids. V shed 2 bases, J shed 7 bases, and the junction held 6 bases outside the gene matches. The V gene's germline CDR1 is MRHNA and CDR2 SNTAGT. The V call is TRBV6-4, the J call TRBJ2-2; 8 bases agree with TRBD1. The clonotype originates from a man aged 18 to 29 in good health and CMV-seropositive. The sequenced sample consisted of PBMCs. The CDR3 loop reads CASSDRAGGHGELFF. In DNA, the CDR3 is TGTGCCAGCAGTGACAGGGCAGGGGGCCACGGGGAGCTGTTTTTT.